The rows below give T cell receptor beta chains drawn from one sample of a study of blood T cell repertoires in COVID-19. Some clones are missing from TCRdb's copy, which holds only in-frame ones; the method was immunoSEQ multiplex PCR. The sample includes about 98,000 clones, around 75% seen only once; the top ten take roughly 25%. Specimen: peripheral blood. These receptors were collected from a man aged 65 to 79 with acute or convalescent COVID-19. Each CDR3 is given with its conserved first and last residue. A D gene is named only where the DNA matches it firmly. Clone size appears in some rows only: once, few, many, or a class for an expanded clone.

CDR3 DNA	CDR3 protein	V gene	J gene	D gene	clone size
TGTGCCAGCAGTGAGGGACTAGAGTTCCATGAGCAGTTCTTC	CASSEGLEFHEQFF	TRBV6-4	TRBJ2-1	TRBD2	NA
TGTGCCAGCCGGGTGAGTAACACTGAAGCTTTCTTT	CASRVSNTEAFF	TRBV27	TRBJ1-1	NA	NA
TGCGCCAGCAGCTTGGTTTCGGGTAATCAGCCCCAGCATTTT	CASSLVSGNQPQHF	TRBV5-1	TRBJ1-5	NA	NA
TGTGCCGTACTGCAGGGGGCAACTGGAAACACCATATATTTT	CAVLQGATGNTIYF	TRBV28	TRBJ1-3	TRBD1	NA
TGTGCCAGCAGCGTAGGGCAGGGCTTCACTGAAGCTTTCTTT	CASSVGQGFTEAFF	TRBV9	TRBJ1-1	NA	NA
TGTGCCAGCAGCTACCCGACTAGCGGGACGCCCTACGAGCAGTACTTC	CASSYPTSGTPYEQYF	TRBV5-4	TRBJ2-7	TRBD2	NA
TGTGCCACCAGCAGAGATCTAGGGATTGCGGGAGGCCCTGGCTACACCTTC	CATSRDLGIAGGPGYTF	TRBV15	TRBJ1-2	NA	NA
TGTGCCAGCAGACATCCCGGGACTAGCGGGAGACAACGAGATACGCAGTATTTT	CASRHPGTSGRQRDTQYF	TRBV11-2	TRBJ2-3	TRBD2	NA
TGTGCCAGCAGCCCCCTAGGGAGGCTCCAAACCGAGCAGTACTTC	CASSPLGRLQTEQYF	TRBV28	TRBJ2-7	NA	NA
TGTGCCAGCAGTTTTATGTACGAGCAGTACTTC	CASSFMYEQYF	TRBV28	TRBJ2-7	NA	few
TGTGCCAGCAGTTTATCCGGACAGGCCTGGGGCGAGCAGTACTTC	CASSLSGQAWGEQYF	TRBV27	TRBJ2-7	TRBD1	NA
TGCGCCAGCAGCATGGGACAGGGGCATATTATCTACGAGCAGTACTTC	CASSMGQGHIIYEQYF	TRBV5-1	TRBJ2-7	TRBD1	NA
TGTGCCAGCAGCTCCTGGGGCGGAGTAGCCAAAAACATTCAGTACTTC	CASSSWGGVAKNIQYF	TRBV7-2	TRBJ2-4	NA	NA
TGTGCCAGCAGCGTCACAGGGGCCTACGAGCAGTACTTC	CASSVTGAYEQYF	TRBV7-3	TRBJ2-7	TRBD1	NA
TGTGCCAGCAGTGAATCTGGGCAGGGCATTCAGTACTTC	CASSESGQGIQYF	TRBV2	TRBJ2-4	NA	NA
TGTGCCAGCAGCTTAGCAGGGGACGAGCAGTACTTC	CASSLAGDEQYF	TRBV7-3	TRBJ2-7	NA	NA
TGTGCCAGCAGTTGGGGAACGGGACAGAGCAATCAGCCCCAGCATTTT	CASSWGTGQSNQPQHF	TRBV28	TRBJ1-5	TRBD1	NA
TGCGCCAGCAGCTTGGTCAGTAGGACTAGCGGATACGAGCAGTACTTC	CASSLVSRTSGYEQYF	TRBV5-1	TRBJ2-7	TRBD2	once
TGTGCCAGCAGCTTCGTTGGGCAGCACAATGAGCAGTTCTTC	CASSFVGQHNEQFF	TRBV7-9	TRBJ2-1	NA	NA
TGTGCCACCGTGGAAGGGGGCAAGGCCGGGGAGCTGTTTTTT	CATVEGGKAGELFF	TRBV24-1	TRBJ2-2	TRBD1	few
TGTGCCAGCAGTGGCCGGTCCGACTACTATTCTGGGGCCAACGTCCTGACTTTC	CASSGRSDYYSGANVLTF	TRBV2	TRBJ2-6	NA	NA
TGTGCCAGCAGCCACTCAGCGGTGGACAATGAGCAGTTCTTC	CASSHSAVDNEQFF	TRBV7-9	TRBJ2-1	NA	NA
TGCGCCAGCAGCCAAGATCGGGGGGCTGGCTACACCTTC	CASSQDRGAGYTF	TRBV4-1	TRBJ1-2	NA	NA
TGTGCCAGCAGCGTAGATGTAGGGGTCTCCGAGCAGTACTTC	CASSVDVGVSEQYF	TRBV9	TRBJ2-7	NA	once
TGTGCCTTCGAGCCTGACAGGCGGGAGACCCAGTACTTC	CAFEPDRRETQYF	TRBV30	TRBJ2-5	NA	NA
TGTGCCAGCACCCCTCTAGCGTTCGGGGAGCTGTTTTTT	CASTPLAFGELFF	TRBV28	TRBJ2-2	NA	many
TGTGCCAGCCTAGCGGAGGGGCTCGGAGCTTTCTTT	CASLAEGLGAFF	TRBV28	TRBJ1-1	NA	once
TGTGCCAGTAGTGGACACCTTTACACTGAAGCTTTCTTT	CASSGHLYTEAFF	TRBV19	TRBJ1-1	NA	once
TGTGCCGCCCTCGGGGGGACGCCTCAATACGAGCAGTACTTC	CAALGGTPQYEQYF	TRBV30	TRBJ2-7	TRBD2	NA
TGCAGCGCTGGACTAGCGCTACCTTACAATGAGCAGTTCTTC	CSAGLALPYNEQFF	TRBV29-1	TRBJ2-1	TRBD2	NA
TGTGCCAGCAGGCGGGGGGCGGCTGGCTACACCTTC	CASRRGAAGYTF	TRBV28	TRBJ1-2	NA	NA
TGTGCCAGCAGCTCACAGGTGAACTATGGCTACACCTTC	CASSSQVNYGYTF	TRBV2	TRBJ1-2	NA	NA
TGTGCCAGCCTACAGGGTTGGAATTCACCCCTCCACTTT	CASLQGWNSPLHF	TRBV28	TRBJ1-6	NA	NA
TGTGCCAGCAGCCAAACGTCACAGAACACTGAAGCTTTCTTT	CASSQTSQNTEAFF	TRBV3-1/TRBV3-2	TRBJ1-1	NA	NA
TGTGCCAGCAGAGAAGGTGTTAGAGGGGTGGGGAGGGGCTACACCTTC	CASREGVRGVGRGYTF	TRBV9	TRBJ1-2	NA	NA
TGTGCCATCACGAGGACTAGCGGGAGCTTCAATGAGCAGTTCTTC	CAITRTSGSFNEQFF	TRBV28	TRBJ2-1	TRBD2	NA
TGTGCCAGCAGCTTAGGTCAATCTGGGGCCAACGTCCTGACTTTC	CASSLGQSGANVLTF	TRBV7-6	TRBJ2-6	NA	NA
TGTGCCAGCAGCACAATCGGACAGGGGCCAGATACGCAGTATTTT	CASSTIGQGPDTQYF	TRBV6-5	TRBJ2-3	TRBD1	NA
TGCGCCAGCAGCCAAGAAGGTACAGGGGCTTCCTATGGCTACACCTTC	CASSQEGTGASYGYTF	TRBV4-1	TRBJ1-2	TRBD1	NA
TGTGCCACCAGCAGAGTAGCGGGTGGACCGGGCTACGAGCAGTACTTC	CATSRVAGGPGYEQYF	TRBV15	TRBJ2-7	TRBD2	NA
TGTGCCAGCAGGGGACTAGCGGAAATCACAGATACGCAGTATTTT	CASRGLAEITDTQYF	TRBV6-5	TRBJ2-3	TRBD2	NA
TGTGCCAGCAGTGTTGCTAGCGGGAGCTACGAGCAGTACTTC	CASSVASGSYEQYF	TRBV9	TRBJ2-7	TRBD2	NA
TGTGCCAGTAGTAAGGGACAGGGGACCCTAGCCAAAAACATTCAGTACTTC	CASSKGQGTLAKNIQYF	TRBV19	TRBJ2-4	TRBD1	few
TGTGCCAGCAGCCCCCCTAGGGTAGCGGGAGGTGAGACCCAGTACTTC	CASSPPRVAGGETQYF	TRBV7-8	TRBJ2-5	TRBD2	few
TGTGCCAGCAGTTTCCCCGCAGCGGGAGCCCACGAGCAGTACTTC	CASSFPAAGAHEQYF	TRBV28	TRBJ2-7	TRBD2	NA
TGTGCCAGCAGCTTGGCAGGGGGCATTGAAGCTTTCTTT	CASSLAGGIEAFF	TRBV5-6	TRBJ1-1	TRBD1	NA
TGTGCCAGCAGCTCCGGGACTCTGCAGTTCTTC	CASSSGTLQFF	TRBV7-2	TRBJ2-1	NA	few
TGCGCCAGCAGCCAGAGGACAGGGGAGAACACTGAAGCTTTCTTT	CASSQRTGENTEAFF	TRBV4-1	TRBJ1-1	TRBD1	NA
TGTGCCAGCAGTGTGGGACTACCCCACGAGCAGTACTTC	CASSVGLPHEQYF	TRBV12-3/TRBV12-4	TRBJ2-7	TRBD2	few
TGTGCCAGCACCCCAGGGGGAAGTCAGCCCCAGCATTTT	CASTPGGSQPQHF	TRBV6-5	TRBJ1-5	TRBD1	NA
TGCAGCGTAAGAGGGACAGGGGGCACCGATACGCAGTATTTT	CSVRGTGGTDTQYF	TRBV29-1	TRBJ2-3	TRBD1	NA
TGTGCCAGCAGTTCCGCCGACAGGGCGGTGGATACGCAGTATTTT	CASSSADRAVDTQYF	TRBV28	TRBJ2-3	TRBD1	once
TGTGCCAGCAGCCCGAGTAGCGGGGTGTTAGGAGATACGCAGTATTTT	CASSPSSGVLGDTQYF	TRBV5-4	TRBJ2-3	TRBD2	NA
TGTGCCAGCAGCCCCGGACTAGCTTCCAATGAGCAGTTCTTC	CASSPGLASNEQFF	TRBV5-4	TRBJ2-1	TRBD2	few
TGTGCCACCATCTTACACTTGGTAACAGGGAACACTGAAGCTTTCTTT	CATILHLVTGNTEAFF	TRBV24-1	TRBJ1-1	NA	NA
TGCGCCAGCAGTTGGGACAGGCAAGAGACCCAGTACTTC	CASSWDRQETQYF	TRBV5-1	TRBJ2-5	TRBD1	few
TGTGCCAGCTCGCCTCAGGGCGGGATCGGTTCCAATGAGCAGTTCTTC	CASSPQGGIGSNEQFF	TRBV18	TRBJ2-1	NA	NA
TGTGCCAGCAGCGTAGATGGAGCGGGAGTAAATGAGCAGTTCTTC	CASSVDGAGVNEQFF	TRBV9	TRBJ2-1	TRBD2	NA
TGTGCCAGCAGCCAGTCCCGGGACAGGGGCGTTGAAGCTTTCTTT	CASSQSRDRGVEAFF	TRBV3-1/TRBV3-2	TRBJ1-1	TRBD1	NA